This TCR beta chain appears in the sequencing data of a study of blood T cell repertoires in COVID-19. The overall study: Acute and convalescent COVID-19 samples came from the United States, Italy and Spain. Sample material is recorded as cDNA or gDNA derived from T cells, B-cell-depleted T cells, or PBMCs.

Germline V CDR1 and CDR2: LGHNA, YSLEER. Trimming took off 1 base at V and 4 bases at J, with 10 bases between the two ends. The CDR3 has 15 residues. Per the original methods: Reference gene primers were amplified, and this amplification served to estimate nucleated cell counts. Assay: immunoSEQ multiplex PCR; the TCRdb copy retains only in-frame clones and omits some. From that table come the V and J calls and clone size; the DNA was used to work out D and trimming. In the table there are around 50,000 clones, less than 90% of which are singletons. V and J are TRBV4-3 and TRBJ1-4; D is unresolved. The TCR originated in a human donor in a cohort sampled during active COVID-19. The sample taken for sequencing was peripheral blood. This CDR3 reads CASSQGNSNNEKLFF. DNA for the CDR3: TGCGCCAGCAGCCAAGGGAACAGCAATAATGAAAAACTGTTTTTT.